The present TCR beta chain was sequenced within a study of blood T cell repertoires in COVID-19. Whole-study context: The study drew acute and convalescent COVID-19 samples from the United States, Italy and Spain. Nucleic acid was either cDNA or gDNA, and it came from T cells, B-cell-depleted T cells, or PBMCs.

Patients in Seattle were enrolled during active infection, then followed longitudinally. Original handling: Reference gene primers were amplified, and this amplification served to estimate nucleated cell counts. Profiled with immunoSEQ multiplex PCR; TCRdb holds only in-frame clones, not every one. Clone size and the V and J calls come from that table; the DNA yielded D and trimming. The table lists some 290,000 clones, 85% to 90% of them singletons, with around 10% in the top ten. Per the germline V gene, CDR1 is MNHEY and CDR2 is SVGAGI. The CDR3 spans 15 residues. Trimming took 0 bases from V and 4 from J, leaving 12 bases between them.

The clonotype was recovered from a woman aged 30 to 39 with COVID-19, enrolled during active disease. The chain links TRBV6-5 to TRBJ1-1; possible D gene TRBD1, 6 bases. The sample taken for sequencing was peripheral blood. The CDR3 coding sequence is TGTGCCAGCAGTTACTCGGGGGGGGCGGGCACTGAAGCTTTCTTT. Residues: CASSYSGGAGTEAFF.